Listed below are T cell receptor beta chains from one sample, sequenced in a study of CD8 T cells in Susac syndrome. Each CDR3 protein gets one entry after TCRdb re-called the immunoSEQ multiplex PCR reads with MiXCR. The table includes about 52,000 distinct CDR3 sequences, roughly 93% detected once. The source material was CD8+ T cells from PBMCs. All receptors come from a human donor with multiple sclerosis. CDR3s include the opening cysteine and the closing phenylalanine or tryptophan. A D gene is named only where the DNA matches it firmly. Clone sizes are given selectively: once, few, many, or a class where the clone is expanded.

d_call clone_size j_call v_call cdr3_aa cdr3_nt
TRBD1 once TRBJ2-7 TRBV7-9 CASSPASGQGSYEQYF TGTGCCAGCAGCCCCGCTTCCGGACAGGGATCCTACGAGCAGTACTTC
TRBD2 . TRBJ2-7 TRBV3-1 CASSQTSGAAYEQYF TGTGCCAGCAGTCAGACTAGCGGGGCTGCCTACGAGCAGTACTTC
TRBD2 . TRBJ2-7 TRBV5-4 CASSLGTSGYEQYF TGTGCCAGCAGCTTGGGGACTAGCGGCTACGAGCAGTACTTC
TRBD2 . TRBJ2-7 TRBV4-1 CASSRSGDEQYF TGCGCCAGCAGCCGCAGCGGGGACGAGCAGTACTTC
TRBD2 . TRBJ2-3 TRBV4-3 CASSQETSGGYTDTQYF TGCGCCAGCAGCCAAGAGACCAGCGGGGGTTACACAGATACGCAGTATTTT
. once TRBJ2-6 TRBV4-1 CASSQDAPGASGANVLTF TGCGCCAGCAGCCAAGATGCGCCAGGCGCCTCTGGGGCCAACGTCCTGACTTTC
TRBD1 . TRBJ1-4 TRBV12-3/TRBV12-4 CASSARDRVGEKLFF TGTGCCAGCAGTGCCCGGGACAGGGTGGGTGAAAAACTGTTTTTT
. . TRBJ2-7 TRBV20-1 CSARDQGRAEQYF TGCAGTGCTAGAGATCAGGGGAGGGCCGAGCAGTACTTC
. . TRBJ2-1 TRBV11-2 CASSSPLRVGDGYNEQFF TGTGCCAGCAGCTCGCCTCTTCGGGTGGGCGATGGGTACAATGAGCAGTTCTTC
. . TRBJ2-3 TRBV28 CASSRGTGPTDTQYF TGTGCCAGCAGTCGCGGCACAGGGCCCACAGATACGCAGTATTTT
TRBD1 . TRBJ1-1 TRBV6-6 CASSYRQGLVTEAFF TGTGCCAGCAGTTATAGACAGGGGTTGGTCACTGAAGCTTTCTTT
. . TRBJ1-1 TRBV19 CASTFGPNEAFF TGTGCCAGTACCTTCGGACCGAATGAAGCTTTCTTT
TRBD1 . TRBJ1-1 TRBV5-4 CASSTWTGENTEAFF TGTGCCAGCAGCACTTGGACAGGGGAGAACACTGAAGCTTTCTTT
. . TRBJ1-1 TRBV11-2 CASSLGYGAEAFF TGTGCCAGCAGCTTAGGATACGGGGCTGAAGCTTTCTTT
TRBD1 . TRBJ1-1 TRBV7-3 CASSPVGGSNTEAFF TGTGCCAGCAGCCCAGTAGGGGGCTCGAACACTGAAGCTTTCTTT
TRBD1 . TRBJ1-1 TRBV20-1 CSAWTGNTEAFF TGCAGTGCTTGGACAGGGAACACTGAAGCTTTCTTT
. . TRBJ2-6 TRBV4-3 CASSQATNRAFSGANVLTF TGCGCCAGCAGCCAAGCGACGAACAGGGCTTTCTCTGGGGCCAACGTCCTGACTTTC
. . TRBJ2-7 TRBV20-1 CSASPMTESYEQYF TGCAGTGCTAGCCCTATGACAGAGAGCTACGAGCAGTACTTC
. . TRBJ2-3 TRBV20-1 CSARFDTSAPDTQYF TGCAGTGCTAGGTTTGACACCTCGGCACCAGATACGCAGTATTTT
. . TRBJ2-3 TRBV6-1 CASRLRESLTITDTQYF TGTGCCAGCAGACTCAGGGAGTCACTCACCATCACAGATACGCAGTATTTT
. . TRBJ2-2 TRBV30 CAWKGKADTGELFF TGTGCCTGGAAGGGTAAGGCGGACACCGGGGAGCTGTTTTTT
TRBD1 . TRBJ1-2 TRBV27 CASRGQGPDGYTF TGTGCCAGCAGGGGACAGGGTCCCGATGGCTACACCTTC
. . TRBJ2-3 TRBV5-4 CASSLEWSPDTQYF TGTGCCAGCAGCTTGGAGTGGAGCCCAGATACGCAGTATTTT